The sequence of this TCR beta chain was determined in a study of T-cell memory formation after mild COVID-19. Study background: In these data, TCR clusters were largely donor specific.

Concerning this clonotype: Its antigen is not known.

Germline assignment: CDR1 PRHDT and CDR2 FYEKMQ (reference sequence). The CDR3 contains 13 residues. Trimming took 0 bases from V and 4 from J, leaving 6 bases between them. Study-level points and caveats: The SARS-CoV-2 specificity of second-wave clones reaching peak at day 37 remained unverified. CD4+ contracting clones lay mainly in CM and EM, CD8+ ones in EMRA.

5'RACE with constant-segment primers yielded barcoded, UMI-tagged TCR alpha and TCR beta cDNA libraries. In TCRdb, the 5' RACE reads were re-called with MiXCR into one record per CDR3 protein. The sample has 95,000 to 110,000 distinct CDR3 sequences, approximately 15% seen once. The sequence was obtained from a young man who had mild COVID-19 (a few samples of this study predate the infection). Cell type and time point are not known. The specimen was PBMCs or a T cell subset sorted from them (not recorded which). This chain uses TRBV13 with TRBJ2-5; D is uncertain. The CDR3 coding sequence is TGTGCCAGCAGCTTAGGGGACGGAGAGACCCAGTACTTC. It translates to CASSLGDGETQYF. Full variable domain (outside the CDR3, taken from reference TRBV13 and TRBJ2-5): AAGVIQSPRHLIKEKRETATLKCYPIPRHDTVYWYQQGPGQDPQFLISFYEKMQSDKGSIPDRFSAQQFSDYHSELNMSSLELGDSALYFCASSLGDGETQYFGPGTRLLVL.